The TCR beta chain described here comes from a study of shared clonotypes between healthy human individuals. Profiled with immunoSEQ multiplex PCR; TCRdb holds only in-frame clones, not every one. The sample contains about 2,200,000 clones, about 93% of which appear only once. In the naive CD8 group, cells lacked CD45RO and were positively selected for CCR7, so terminally differentiated effector memory CD45RA+ cells were left out. The V segment lost 0 bases and the J segment 2 bases; nucleotides outside the gene matches: 0. CDR3 size: 14 residues. Germline-derived CDR1 and CDR2 are SGHTA and FQGNSA. The chain joins TRBV7-2 to TRBJ2-7; 8 positions agree with TRBD2. This receptor was obtained from a young man in good health. Some clones in this sample may be carry-over from other donors' samples. What was sequenced was naive CD8+ T cells from PBMCs. The CDR3 sequence: CASSLAGLAYEQYF. CDR3 in DNA: TGTGCCAGCAGCTTAGCGGGACTAGCCTACGAGCAGTACTTC. Supplemented by reference TRBV7-2 and TRBJ2-7, the full variable domain reads GAGVSQSPSNKVTEKGKDVELRCDPISGHTALYWYRQSLGQGLEFLIYFQGNSAPDKSGLPSDRFSAERTGGSVSTLTIQRTQQEDSAVYLCASSLAGLAYEQYFGPGTRLTVT.